This TCR beta chain was sequenced in a study of T-cell memory formation after mild COVID-19. Study-level points and caveats: Memory sampled before infection contained some responding clones, suggesting cross-reactive memory joined. CD4/CD8 balance held among clones contracting day 15 to 85, and later expanders leaned CD4+.

In germline, CDR1 is LNHDA, CDR2 SQIVND (reference sequence). J gave up 6 bases and V 6 bases, and 8 bases lay outside the gene matches. CDR3 length: 14 amino acids. Concerning this clonotype: Its specificity is not known.

TCRdb used MiXCR to reprocess the 5' RACE reads, holding one entry per CDR3 protein. The table has about 430,000 distinct CDR3 sequences, less than 25% seen once. The genes are TRBV19 and TRBJ2-3, with 8 bases matching TRBD2. The TCR comes from an adult woman who had mild COVID-19 (a few samples of this study predate the infection). Cell type and time point are not known. The sample comprised PBMCs or a T cell subset sorted from them (not recorded which). The CDR3 loop is CASSIGLASDTQYF. DNA for the CDR3: TGTGCCAGTAGCATTGGACTAGCATCGGATACGCAGTATTTT.